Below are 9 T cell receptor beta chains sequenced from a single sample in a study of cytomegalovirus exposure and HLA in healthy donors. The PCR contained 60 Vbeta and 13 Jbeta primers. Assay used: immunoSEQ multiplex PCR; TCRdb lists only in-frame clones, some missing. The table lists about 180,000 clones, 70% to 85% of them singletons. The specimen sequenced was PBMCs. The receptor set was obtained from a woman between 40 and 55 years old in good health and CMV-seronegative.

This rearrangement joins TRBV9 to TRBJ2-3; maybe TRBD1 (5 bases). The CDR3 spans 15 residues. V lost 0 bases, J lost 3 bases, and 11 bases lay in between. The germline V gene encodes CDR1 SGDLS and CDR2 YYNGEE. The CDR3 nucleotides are TGTGCCAGCAGCGTAGCTAGGACAAAGACAGATACGCAGTATTTT. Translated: CASSVARTKTDTQYF.

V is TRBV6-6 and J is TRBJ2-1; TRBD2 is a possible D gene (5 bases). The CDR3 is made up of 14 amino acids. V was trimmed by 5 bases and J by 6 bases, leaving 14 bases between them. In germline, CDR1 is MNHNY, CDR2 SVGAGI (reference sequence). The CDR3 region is CASSDPPGSNEQFF. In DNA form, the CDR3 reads TGTGCCAGCAGTGATCCCCCGGGGAGCAATGAGCAGTTCTTC.

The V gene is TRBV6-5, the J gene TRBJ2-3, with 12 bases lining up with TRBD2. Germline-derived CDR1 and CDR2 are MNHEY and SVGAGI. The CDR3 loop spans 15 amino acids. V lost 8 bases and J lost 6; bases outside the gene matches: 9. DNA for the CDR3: TGTGCCAGCGGGGTGACTAGCGGGGGCTCGGATACGCAGTATTTT. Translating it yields CASGVTSGGSDTQYF.

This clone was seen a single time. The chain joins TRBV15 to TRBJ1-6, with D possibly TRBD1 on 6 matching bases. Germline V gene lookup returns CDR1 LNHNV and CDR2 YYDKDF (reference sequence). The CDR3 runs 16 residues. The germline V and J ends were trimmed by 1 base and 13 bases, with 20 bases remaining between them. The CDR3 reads CATSRGVGQGKNPLHF. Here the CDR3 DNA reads TGTGCCACCAGCAGAGGTGTAGGGCAGGGGAAGAACCCCCTCCACTTT.

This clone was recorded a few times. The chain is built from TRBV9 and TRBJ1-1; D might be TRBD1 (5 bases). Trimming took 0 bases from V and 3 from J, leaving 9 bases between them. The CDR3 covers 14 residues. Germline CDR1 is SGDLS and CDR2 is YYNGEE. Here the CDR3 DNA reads TGTGCCAGCAGCGTAGCGGGAGGGGACACTGAAGCTTTCTTT. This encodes CASSVAGGDTEAFF.

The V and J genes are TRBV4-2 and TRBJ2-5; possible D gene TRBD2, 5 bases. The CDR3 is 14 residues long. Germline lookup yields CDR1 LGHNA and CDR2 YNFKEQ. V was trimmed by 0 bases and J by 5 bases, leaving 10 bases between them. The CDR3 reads CASSQDGGGETQYF. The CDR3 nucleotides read TGTGCCAGCAGCCAAGATGGAGGCGGGGAGACCCAGTACTTC.

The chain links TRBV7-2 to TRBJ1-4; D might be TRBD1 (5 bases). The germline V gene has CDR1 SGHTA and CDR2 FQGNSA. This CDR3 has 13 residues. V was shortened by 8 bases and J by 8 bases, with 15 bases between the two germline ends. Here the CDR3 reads CASCSGVREKLFF. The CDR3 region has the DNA TGTGCCAGCTGTTCGGGGGTTAGGGAAAAACTGTTTTTT.

The CDR3 loop is CASSLALAGGDEQFF. As DNA, the CDR3 is TGTGCCAGCAGCTTGGCACTAGCGGGAGGGGATGAGCAGTTCTTC. The chain couples TRBV5-6 to TRBJ2-1, with 13 nucleotides matching TRBD2. V gave up 0 bases and J gave up 8 bases; unmatched junction bases: 2. Germline V gene data show CDR1 as SGHDT and CDR2 as YYEEEE. The CDR3 has 15 residues.

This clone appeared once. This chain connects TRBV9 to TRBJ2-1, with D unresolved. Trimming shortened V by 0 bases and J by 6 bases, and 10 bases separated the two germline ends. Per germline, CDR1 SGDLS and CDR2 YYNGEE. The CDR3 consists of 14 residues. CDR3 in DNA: TGTGCCAGCAGCGTAGGAGGTCCGGGCAATGAGCAGTTCTTC. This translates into CASSVGGPGNEQFF.